Following are 12 T cell receptor beta chains from one sample sequenced in a study of T cell repertoires in cytomegalovirus infection. From the reads, TCRdb called clonotypes with MiXCR, one entry per CDR3 protein. The sample lists about 680,000 distinct CDR3 sequences, roughly 26% occurring once. The sequenced material came from CD8+ T cells from PBMCs. The receptors originated from a human donor in good health (CMV status not recorded). Some clones in this sample may be carry-over from other donors' samples.

The sample holds a few counts of this clonotype. The genes are TRBV19 and TRBJ2-3; no reliable D call. The germline V and J ends were trimmed by 3 bases and 6 bases, with 10 bases remaining between them. The CDR3 consists of 13 residues. Germline values: CDR1 LNHDA, CDR2 SQIVND (reference sequence). The DNA for the CDR3 is TGTGCCAGTAGTATCACAGCCGGGGATACGCAGTATTTT. Translating it yields CASSITAGDTQYF.

In its sample, this clonotype was seen a few times. This chain joins TRBV29-1 and TRBJ1-2; D unclear. The CDR3 runs to 14 residues. V was cut by 1 base and J by 2 bases, with 11 bases left in between. The germline gives CDR1 SQVTM, CDR2 ANQGSEA. The CDR3 sequence: CSVEGQDGNYGYTF. In nucleotides, the CDR3 is TGCAGCGTTGAAGGTCAGGACGGAAACTATGGCTACACCTTC.

The rearrangement uses TRBV29-1 and TRBJ1-1; no reliable D call. Germline CDR1 is SQVTM and CDR2 is ANQGSEA. Between the trimmed V and J ends, which lost 3 bases and 2 bases, there was a span of 10 bases. This CDR3 has 13 amino acids. The CDR3 loop reads CSVEPPANTEAFF. Written as DNA, the CDR3 is TGCAGCGTTGAGCCGCCAGCCAACACTGAAGCTTTCTTT.

This chain joins TRBV20-1 and TRBJ2-1; possible D gene TRBD1, 5 bases. V was trimmed by 0 bases and J by 0 bases, leaving 15 bases between them. This CDR3 is built from 17 residues. Germline CDR1 and CDR2: DFQATT and SNEGSKA (reference sequence). CDR3 residues: CSARDVAGKSSYNEQFF. The CDR3 coding sequence is TGCAGTGCTAGAGATGTAGCAGGGAAGAGCTCCTACAATGAGCAGTTCTTC.

The CDR3 DNA sequence: TGTGCCAGCAGTTTCATCGAGGGGGCCGACAATGAGCAGTTCTTC. Translation gives CASSFIEGADNEQFF. The V and J genes are TRBV12-3 or TRBV12-4 and TRBJ2-1; TRBD1 agrees at 7 bases. V dropped 3 bases and J dropped 5; count of bases not matched to a gene: 7. The CDR3 has 15 amino acids.

The chain recombines TRBV20-1 with TRBJ2-7, with 7 positions matching TRBD1. V lost 4 bases to trimming and J lost 3 bases; unmatched junction nucleotides: 9. The CDR3 is made up of 14 amino acids. CDR1 and CDR2 (germline): DFQATT, SNEGSKA (reference sequence). As DNA, the CDR3 is TGCAGTGCTATTGACAGGGAGTGGGTCTACGAGCAGTACGTC. This gives the protein CSAIDREWVYEQYV.

Many counts were recorded for this clonotype. The chain combines TRBV12-3 or TRBV12-4 with TRBJ1-1; tentative D call: TRBD1 (5 bases). The CDR3 has 13 amino acids. Trimming stripped 9 bases from V and 6 bases from J, with 17 bases between. The CDR3 nucleotides read TGTGCCAGTCGCTGGGGCACTCTGGCTGAAGCTTTCTTT. The encoded protein is CASRWGTLAEAFF.

This clonotype has a count of ten or more. The gene calls are TRBV7-9 and TRBJ1-2, with D unresolved. V was pared by 1 base and J by 5 bases, with 8 bases between. CDR1 is SEHNR, CDR2 FQNEAQ, per germline (reference sequence). This CDR3 is built from 13 residues. The CDR3 DNA is TGTGCCAGCAGCTTAGTGGGCAGTTATGGCTACACCTTC. This translates into CASSLVGSYGYTF. The complete variable domain, with remaining parts taken from reference TRBV7-9 and TRBJ1-2, reads DTGVSQNPRHKITKRGQNVTFRCDPISEHNRLYWYRQTLGQGPEFLTYFQNEAQLEKSRLLSDRFSAERPKGSFSTLEIQRTEQGDSAMYLCASSLVGSYGYTFGSGTRLTVV.

The rearrangement links TRBV20-1 to TRBJ2-7; perhaps TRBD2 as D (7 bases). CDR3 length: 13 residues. CDR1 DFQATT and CDR2 SNEGSKA come from the germline V gene (reference sequence). V was cut by 3 bases and J by 5 bases, with 14 bases left in between. The CDR3 here is CSARRGLRNEQYF. CDR3 nucleotides: TGCAGTGCTAGGCGGGGGCTAAGGAACGAGCAGTACTTC.

This sequence joins TRBV12-3 or TRBV12-4 and TRBJ2-7; D possibly corresponds to TRBD2 (5 bases). V dropped 6 bases and J dropped 1 base, with 13 bases sitting between them. This CDR3 has 14 residues. In DNA form, the CDR3 reads TGTGCCAGCAGCCCCGGACTGATTTCCTACGAGCAGTACTTC. This translates into CASSPGLISYEQYF.

The gene calls are TRBV6-6 and TRBJ2-7; D possibly corresponds to TRBD1 (6 bases). Germline lookup yields CDR1 MNHNY and CDR2 SVGAGI (reference sequence). The V and J ends lost 5 bases and 0 bases respectively, with 11 bases between them. The CDR3 is 14 residues long. CDR3 nucleotide sequence: TGTGCCAGCAGTAAACAGGGTAGCTCCTACGAGCAGTACGTC. As protein: CASSKQGSSYEQYV.

Details on this clonotype: A much larger clone lies one base from this, so it may be a read error. The chain combines TRBV7-2 with TRBJ1-5; no firm D call. Trimming pared 5 bases from V and 3 bases from J, leaving 8 bases between. Germline CDR1 and CDR2: SGHTA and FQGNSA. The CDR3 runs to 13 residues. Here the CDR3 reads CASSPWTNQPQHF. The CDR3 DNA sequence: TGTGCCAGCAGCCCCTGGACCAATCAGCCCCAGCATTTT.